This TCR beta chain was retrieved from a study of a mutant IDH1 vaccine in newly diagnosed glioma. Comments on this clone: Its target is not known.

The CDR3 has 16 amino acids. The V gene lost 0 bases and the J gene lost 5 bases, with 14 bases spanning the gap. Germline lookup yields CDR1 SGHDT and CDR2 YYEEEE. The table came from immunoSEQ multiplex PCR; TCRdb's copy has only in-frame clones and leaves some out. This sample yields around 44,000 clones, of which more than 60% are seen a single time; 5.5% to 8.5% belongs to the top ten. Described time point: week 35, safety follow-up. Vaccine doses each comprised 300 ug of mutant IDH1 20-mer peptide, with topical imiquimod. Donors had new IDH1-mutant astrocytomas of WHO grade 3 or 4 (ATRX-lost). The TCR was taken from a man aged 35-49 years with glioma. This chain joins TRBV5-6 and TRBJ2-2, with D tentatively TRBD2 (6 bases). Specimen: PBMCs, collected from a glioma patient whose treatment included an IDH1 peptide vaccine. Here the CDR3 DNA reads TGTGCCAGCAGCTTGGGGGGGTTACTAGCTACCGGGGAGCTGTTTTTT. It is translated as CASSLGGLLATGELFF.